This T cell receptor (beta chain) was captured in a study of molecular identifiers for immune sequencing clone quantification. General observations from the study: Investigators reportedly could detect spiked Jurkat TCR RNA from one cell among 950,000 or so naive cells.

Input for naive CD8 libraries was 20,000 to 1,000,000 sorted cells; the RNA fraction used was 10%, 30% or 50%. Trimming removed 5 bases from V and 3 bases from J; junction bases left unmatched: 8. CDR3 length equals 15 residues. CDR1 and CDR2 (germline): MDHEN, SYDVKM. Comments on this clonotype: Antigen: not known.

Methods described previously were used for bulk TCR libraries, and listed TCR primers were applied. TCRdb ran MiXCR on the PCR reads and lists one entry per CDR3 protein. Counted here are approximately 500,000 distinct CDR3 sequences, 25% occurring once; the ten biggest clones make up about 0.75%. The sequencing input was naive CD8+ T cells from blood, with Jurkat cell RNA spiked in. Subset reported: FACS-sorted CD8+CD4-CCR7+CD45RA+ naive T cells. The sequence derives from a human donor in good health. Some libraries in this study had Jurkat cell RNA spiked in. The chain joins TRBV28 to TRBJ2-3, with TRBD2 matching 7 bases. CDR3 DNA sequence: TGTGCCAGCAGTCACTACGCGGGAGTGACAGATACGCAGTATTTT. The encoded protein is CASSHYAGVTDTQYF.